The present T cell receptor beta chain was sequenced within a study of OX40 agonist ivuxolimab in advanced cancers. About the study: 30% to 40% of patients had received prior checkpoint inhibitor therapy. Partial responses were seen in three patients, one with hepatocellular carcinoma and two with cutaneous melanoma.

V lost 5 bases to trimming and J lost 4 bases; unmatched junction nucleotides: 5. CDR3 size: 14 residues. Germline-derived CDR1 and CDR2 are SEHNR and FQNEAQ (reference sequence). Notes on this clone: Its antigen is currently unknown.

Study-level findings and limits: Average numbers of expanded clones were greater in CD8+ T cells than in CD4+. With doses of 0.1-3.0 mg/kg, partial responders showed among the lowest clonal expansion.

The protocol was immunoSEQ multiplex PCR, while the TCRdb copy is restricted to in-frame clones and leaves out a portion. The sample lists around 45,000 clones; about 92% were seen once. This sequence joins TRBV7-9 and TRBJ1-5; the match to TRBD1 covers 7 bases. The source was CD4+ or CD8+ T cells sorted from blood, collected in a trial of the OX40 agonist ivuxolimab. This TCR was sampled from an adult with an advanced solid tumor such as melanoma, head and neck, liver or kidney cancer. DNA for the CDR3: TGTGCCAGCAGCCCAACAGGGGAGAATCAGCCCCAGCATTTT. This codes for CASSPTGENQPQHF.